This T cell receptor beta chain emerged from a study of blood T cell repertoires in COVID-19. This CDR3 has 14 residues. V was cut by 0 bases and J by 1 base, with 8 bases left in between. CDR1 is SGHRS and CDR2 is YFSETQ in the germline V gene. TCRdb's copy holds only in-frame clones and misses some; the assay was immunoSEQ multiplex PCR. The sample lists roughly 300,000 clones; about 85% were seen once. The receptor comes from a human donor in a cohort sampled during active COVID-19. Source material: peripheral blood. The chain links TRBV5-1 to TRBJ2-7; weak D call: TRBD1 (6 bases). Here the CDR3 reads CASSLDTGSYEQYF. In DNA form, the CDR3 reads TGCGCCAGCAGCTTGGATACAGGGTCCTACGAGCAGTACTTC.